The rows below give T cell receptor beta chains drawn from one sample of a study of beta chain features in type 1 diabetes. Using immunoSEQ multiplex PCR, the repertoire was profiled, and TCRdb retains in-frame clones only, with some absent. The sample carries 160,000 or so clones, approximately 9.1% recorded once. Specimen: central memory CD4+ T cells from blood. These receptors all stem from a woman between 25 and 40 years old with type 1 diabetes. The CDR3 runs from the conserved cysteine through the conserved F or W. The order of the fields is CDR3 protein, V gene, clone size, J gene. Clone size is not always given. Where it is, it says once, few, many or a class for expanded clones.

CDR3 protein: CASSPLPGGRTQYF
V gene: TRBV27
clone size: few
J gene: TRBJ2-3

CDR3 protein: CSVNRLETQYF
V gene: TRBV29-1
clone size: NA
J gene: TRBJ2-5

CDR3 protein: CASSLFAGVGETQYF
V gene: TRBV7-2
clone size: many
J gene: TRBJ2-5

CDR3 protein: CASSRQGGNTEAFF
V gene: TRBV11-2
clone size: NA
J gene: TRBJ1-1

CDR3 protein: CASSFTGEYEQYF
V gene: TRBV7-9
clone size: few
J gene: TRBJ2-7

CDR3 protein: CASSIGGAGRTALF
V gene: TRBV19
clone size: NA
J gene: TRBJ1-2

CDR3 protein: CVLIELETQYF
V gene: TRBV7-9
clone size: NA
J gene: TRBJ2-5

CDR3 protein: CAWSPERQGRNEQFF
V gene: TRBV30
clone size: few
J gene: TRBJ2-1

CDR3 protein: CAISRGTSPGPDTQYF
V gene: TRBV10-3
clone size: few
J gene: TRBJ2-3

CDR3 protein: CASSPQTGGDVNEQFF
V gene: TRBV27
clone size: NA
J gene: TRBJ2-1

CDR3 protein: CAWSGQSNQPQHF
V gene: TRBV30
clone size: few
J gene: TRBJ1-5

CDR3 protein: CASRFLGLADNEQFF
V gene: TRBV7-9
clone size: many
J gene: TRBJ2-1

CDR3 protein: CASSVPGYSYEQYF
V gene: TRBV25-1
clone size: few
J gene: TRBJ2-7

CDR3 protein: CASSFEVVAEAFF
V gene: TRBV11-2
clone size: NA
J gene: TRBJ1-1

CDR3 protein: CAVSAGTSSYNEQFF
V gene: TRBV27
clone size: NA
J gene: TRBJ2-1

CDR3 protein: CASSVGQGPYNEQFF
V gene: TRBV9
clone size: few
J gene: TRBJ2-1

CDR3 protein: CAIMGSGGYAYNEQFF
V gene: TRBV10-3
clone size: few
J gene: TRBJ2-1

CDR3 protein: CASSDSVQETQYF
V gene: TRBV25-1
clone size: NA
J gene: TRBJ2-5

CDR3 protein: CAWSATGNQPQHF
V gene: TRBV30
clone size: NA
J gene: TRBJ1-5

CDR3 protein: CASMGQANTEAFF
V gene: TRBV2
clone size: NA
J gene: TRBJ1-1

CDR3 protein: CAWKAGGFTEAFF
V gene: TRBV30
clone size: NA
J gene: TRBJ1-1

CDR3 protein: CSVDNPSGRLSYNEQFF
V gene: TRBV29-1
clone size: few
J gene: TRBJ2-1

CDR3 protein: CASSSLAGGNIQYF
V gene: TRBV7-9
clone size: many
J gene: TRBJ2-4

CDR3 protein: CAWSDLRAGANVLTF
V gene: TRBV30
clone size: NA
J gene: TRBJ2-6

CDR3 protein: CAISDPGQSTYEQYF
V gene: TRBV10-3
clone size: few
J gene: TRBJ2-7

CDR3 protein: CASSRGTGYEQYF
V gene: TRBV11-3
clone size: few
J gene: TRBJ2-7

CDR3 protein: CASSGQNQPQHF
V gene: TRBV27
clone size: NA
J gene: TRBJ1-5

CDR3 protein: CSAPGVEKLFF
V gene: TRBV20-1
clone size: NA
J gene: TRBJ1-4

CDR3 protein: CASSFDRAQVAFF
V gene: TRBV18
clone size: many
J gene: TRBJ1-1

CDR3 protein: CASSSATGLNNEQFF
V gene: TRBV27
clone size: NA
J gene: TRBJ2-1

CDR3 protein: CASSQEPAGNYEQYF
V gene: TRBV4-1
clone size: NA
J gene: TRBJ2-7

CDR3 protein: CASSTGTGVVQYF
V gene: TRBV6-6
clone size: NA
J gene: TRBJ2-4